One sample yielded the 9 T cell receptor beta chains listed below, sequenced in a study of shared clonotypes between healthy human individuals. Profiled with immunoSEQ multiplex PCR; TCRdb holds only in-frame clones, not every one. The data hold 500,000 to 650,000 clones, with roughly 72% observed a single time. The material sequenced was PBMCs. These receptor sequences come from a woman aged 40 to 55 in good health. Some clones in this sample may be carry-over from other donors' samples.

CDR3 region: CASSPGWGPSVVELFF. Written as DNA, the CDR3 is TGCGCCAGCAGCCCAGGTTGGGGGCCCAGCGTCGTGGAGCTGTTTTTT. This chain links TRBV4-3 with TRBJ2-2; tentative D call: TRBD1 (6 bases). Germline values: CDR1 LGHNA, CDR2 YSLEER. The CDR3 runs to 16 residues. Deletions cut 4 bases from V and 10 bases from J, with 22 bases between.

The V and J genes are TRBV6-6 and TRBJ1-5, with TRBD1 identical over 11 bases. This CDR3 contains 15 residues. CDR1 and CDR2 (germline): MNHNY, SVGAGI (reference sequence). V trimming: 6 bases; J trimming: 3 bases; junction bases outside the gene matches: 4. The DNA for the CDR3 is TGTGCCAGCAGCCGGGACAGGGGGAACAATCAGCCCCAGCATTTT. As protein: CASSRDRGNNQPQHF.

This CDR3 is CASSQDDRGSYNEQFF. The DNA for the CDR3 is TGCGCCAGCAGCCAAGACGACAGGGGGTCCTACAATGAGCAGTTCTTC. The chain recombines TRBV4-1 with TRBJ2-1; 9 bases agree with TRBD1. This CDR3 comprises 16 residues. Germline V lookup: CDR1 MGHRA, CDR2 YSYEKL. The J segment lost 1 base and the V segment lost 0 bases, leaving 1 base of the junction unmatched.

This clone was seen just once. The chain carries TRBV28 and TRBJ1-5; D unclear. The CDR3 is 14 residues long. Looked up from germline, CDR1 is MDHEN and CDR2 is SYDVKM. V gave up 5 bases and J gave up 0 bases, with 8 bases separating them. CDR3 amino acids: CASSQDYSNQPQHF. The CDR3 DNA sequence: TGTGCCAGCAGTCAGGACTATAGCAATCAGCCCCAGCATTTT.

For the CDR3, the DNA is TGCGCCAGCAGCCGAACAGGGTCCCCTAACTATGGCTACACCTTC. Protein: CASSRTGSPNYGYTF. The gene calls are TRBV4-3 and TRBJ1-2, with D possibly being TRBD1 (6 bases). Trimming pared 4 bases from V and 0 bases from J, leaving 12 bases between. Germline V gives CDR1 LGHNA, CDR2 YSLEER. The CDR3 consists of 15 residues.

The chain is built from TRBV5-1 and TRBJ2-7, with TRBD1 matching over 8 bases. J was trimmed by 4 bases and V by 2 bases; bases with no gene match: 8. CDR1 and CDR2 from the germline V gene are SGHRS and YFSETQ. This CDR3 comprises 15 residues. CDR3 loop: CASSFGPGGSYEQYF. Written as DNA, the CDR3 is TGCGCCAGCAGCTTCGGTCCAGGGGGCTCGTACGAGCAGTACTTC. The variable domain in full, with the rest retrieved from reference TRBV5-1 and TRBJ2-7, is KAGVTQTPRYLIKTRGQQVTLSCSPISGHRSVSWYQQTPGQGLQFLFEYFSETQRNKGNFPGRFSGRQFSNSRSEMNVSTLELGDSALYLCASSFGPGGSYEQYFGPGTRLTVT.

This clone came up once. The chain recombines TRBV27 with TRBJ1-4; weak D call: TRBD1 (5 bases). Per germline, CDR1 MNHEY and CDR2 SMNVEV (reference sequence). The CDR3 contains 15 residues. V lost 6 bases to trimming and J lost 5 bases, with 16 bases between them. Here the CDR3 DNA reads TGTGCCAGCAGCCAACGGACACCTCAAAATGAAAAACTGTTTTTT. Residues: CASSQRTPQNEKLFF. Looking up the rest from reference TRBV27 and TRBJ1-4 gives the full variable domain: EAQVTQNPRYLITVTGKKLTVTCSQNMNHEYMSWYRQDPGLGLRQIYYSMNVEVTDKGDVPEGYKVSRKEKRNFPLILESPSPNQTSLYFCASSQRTPQNEKLFFGSGTQLSVL.

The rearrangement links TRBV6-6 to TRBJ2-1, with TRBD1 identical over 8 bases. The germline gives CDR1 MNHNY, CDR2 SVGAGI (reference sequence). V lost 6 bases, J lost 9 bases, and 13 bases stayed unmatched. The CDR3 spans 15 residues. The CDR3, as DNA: TGTGCCAGCAGCCAAACCGGACAGGGTGCCTCTGAGCAGTTCTTC. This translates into CASSQTGQGASEQFF.

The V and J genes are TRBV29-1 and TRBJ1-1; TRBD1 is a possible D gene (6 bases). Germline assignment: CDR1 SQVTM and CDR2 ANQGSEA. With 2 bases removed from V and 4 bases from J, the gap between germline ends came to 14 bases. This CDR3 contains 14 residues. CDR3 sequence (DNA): TGCAGCGTTGAAATTCAGGGGAGAGGCACTGAAGCTTTCTTT. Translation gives CSVEIQGRGTEAFF.